Detailed here is one T cell receptor (beta chain). The CDR3 loop spans 13 amino acids. Germline V gene data show CDR1 as MNHEY and CDR2 as SVGAGI. V was pared by 5 bases and J by 2 bases, with 9 bases between. The data originate from a study of OX40 agonist ivuxolimab in advanced cancers. The overall study: Treatment of patients was with ivuxolimab, an agonistic anti-OX40 (CD134) antibody.

Profiled with immunoSEQ multiplex PCR; TCRdb holds only in-frame clones, not every one. The sample yields 70,000 to 80,000 clones, more than 75% seen once. The source material was CD4+ or CD8+ T cells sorted from blood, sampled in a trial of the OX40 agonist ivuxolimab. The receptor was derived from an adult with an advanced solid tumor such as melanoma, head and neck, liver or kidney cancer. The gene calls are TRBV6-5 and TRBJ1-2; a weak D match, TRBD1 (5 bases). CDR3 nucleotide sequence: TGTGCCAGCAGTCAGGGACGGAACTATGGCTACACCTTC. Translating gives CASSQGRNYGYTF.